The 20 T cell receptor beta chains below all came from one sample that was sequenced in a study of OX40 agonist ivuxolimab in advanced cancers. Profiling relied on immunoSEQ multiplex PCR, and the TCRdb table lists in-frame clones only, not all of them. The table records more than 75,000 clones, approximately 85% of them present only once. The sample was CD4+ or CD8+ T cells sorted from blood, taken in a trial of the OX40 agonist ivuxolimab. Every receptor here comes from an adult with an advanced solid tumor such as melanoma, head and neck, liver or kidney cancer.

The sample holds a few counts of this clone. This rearrangement joins TRBV10-3 to TRBJ2-7, with D perhaps TRBD1 (5 bases). V was shortened by 4 bases and J by 0 bases, with 10 bases between the two germline ends. CDR1 and CDR2 (germline): ENHRY, SYGVKD. This CDR3 has 14 amino acids. CDR3 nucleotide sequence: TGTGCCATCAGTGGGGTCAGGGTCTCCTACGAGCAGTACTTC. Translating gives CAISGVRVSYEQYF.

The genes are TRBV19 and TRBJ1-3, with 11 bases that match TRBD1. With V trimmed by 5 bases and J by 4 bases, 10 bases remained unmatched. The germline gives CDR1 LNHDA, CDR2 SQIVND (reference sequence). The CDR3 extends over 17 amino acids. This chain's CDR3 is CASSHLRTGGYGNTIYF. CDR3 DNA sequence: TGTGCCAGTAGTCACCTACGGACAGGGGGCTACGGAAACACCATATATTTT.

The chain is built from TRBV6-5 and TRBJ1-5; no firm D call. This CDR3 comprises 13 residues. The V gene lost 8 bases and the J gene lost 4 bases, with 12 bases spanning the gap. The V gene's germline CDR1 is MNHEY and CDR2 SVGAGI. CDR3 sequence (DNA): TGTGCCAGCGGTTTGACGGTAAATCAGCCCCAGCATTTT. This translates into CASGLTVNQPQHF.

This chain connects TRBV5-6 to TRBJ1-1; 9 bases fit TRBD1. Germline CDR1 and CDR2: SGHDT and YYEEEE. This CDR3 is built from 15 residues. J was trimmed by 3 bases and V by 5 bases; bases with no gene match: 8. The CDR3 reads CASRASTGGYTEAFF. The CDR3 DNA follows: TGTGCCAGCAGAGCGTCGACAGGGGGGTACACTGAAGCTTTCTTT.

The chain uses TRBV14 and TRBJ2-6, with D possibly matching TRBD2 (7 bases). Germline CDR1 SGHDN, CDR2 FVKESK. Trimming took 1 base from V and 0 from J, leaving 25 bases between them. This CDR3 has 22 residues. CDR3 DNA sequence: TGTGCCAGCAGCCAAGCCCCCCTGGAGAGGGGGACTACCCGCTCTGGGGCCAACGTCCTGACTTTC. Translation gives CASSQAPLERGTTRSGANVLTF.

The chain joins TRBV10-1 to TRBJ1-2; maybe TRBD1 (5 bases). CDR3 size: 13 residues. From germline, CDR1 is WNHNN and CDR2 SYGVQD (reference sequence). V was cut by 2 bases and J by 5 bases, with 9 bases left in between. CDR3 region: CASSEGGSYGYTF. The CDR3 DNA is TGCGCCAGCAGTGAGGGGGGGAGTTATGGCTACACCTTC.

This chain connects TRBV5-3 to TRBJ1-5, with TRBD1 identical over 7 bases. TRBV5-3 is filed as an ORF, its function uncertain. Trimming at V came to 0 bases and at J to 5 bases, leaving 11 bases not matched to a gene. The CDR3 extends over 17 amino acids. The CDR3 DNA is TGTGCCAGAAGCTTGGATTTCGGTCAGGGGGGGGATCAGCCCCAGCATTTT. Residues: CARSLDFGQGGDQPQHF.

The V gene is TRBV5-4, the J gene TRBJ1-2; TRBD1 is a possible D gene (6 bases). The V gene lost 0 bases and the J gene lost 4 bases, with 16 bases spanning the gap. The CDR3 is made up of 16 amino acids. The germline V gene encodes CDR1 SGHNT and CDR2 YYREEE (reference sequence). CDR3 amino acids: CASSLGGGQSVYGYTF. The CDR3 DNA reads as TGTGCCAGCAGCTTGGGGGGCGGACAGAGTGTCTATGGCTACACCTTC.

This sequence joins TRBV15 and TRBJ1-2; a possible D gene is TRBD1 (6 bases). Trimming shortened V by 7 bases and J by 4 bases, and 19 bases separated the two germline ends. This CDR3 comprises 15 residues. The germline V gene has CDR1 LNHNV and CDR2 YYDKDF (reference sequence). The CDR3 here is CATTSLGAGAYGYTF. In nucleotides, the CDR3 is TGTGCCACCACTTCACTTGGCGCAGGGGCCTATGGCTACACCTTC.

This clone has a single count. The rearrangement links TRBV6-5 to TRBJ2-3; no firm D call. V shed 2 bases and J shed 2 bases, with 2 bases lying between them. Germline lookup yields CDR1 MNHEY and CDR2 SVGAGI. This CDR3 has 12 residues. The CDR3 DNA reads as TGTGCCAGCAGTTACCTCACAGATACGCAGTATTTT. Translated, it gives CASSYLTDTQYF.

This clone occurred a few times. An end of the junction does not agree with germline; a read error may underlie this. This CDR3 is also generated by other DNA sequences in the sample. This rearrangement joins TRBV20-1 to TRBJ2-5; no reliable D call. CDR1 is DFQATT and CDR2 is SNEGSKA in the germline V gene (reference sequence). The CDR3 is made up of 11 amino acids. The CDR3 protein is CSASPGETQYF. The CDR3 nucleotides are TGCAGCGCTAGTCCCGGGGAGACCCAGTACTTC.

The J gene is TRBJ1-5, the V gene TRBV4-1, with D unresolved. Germline CDR1 and CDR2: MGHRA and YSYEKL. The V end lost 3 bases, the J end lost 3 bases, and 12 bases lay between the germline ends. This CDR3 has 15 amino acids. The CDR3 DNA is TGCGCCAGCAGCCAGTCGGGAGGGAACAATCAGCCCCAGCATTTT. Encoded protein: CASSQSGGNNQPQHF.

The gene calls are TRBV6-5 and TRBJ2-7; TRBD2 matches at 11 bases. This CDR3 region has 14 residues. Germline V gene sequence: CDR1 MNHEY, CDR2 SVGAGI. The J segment lost 2 bases and the V segment lost 8 bases, leaving 5 bases of the junction unmatched. The CDR3 protein is CASGTGLAAYEQYF. In DNA form, the CDR3 reads TGTGCCAGCGGTACGGGACTAGCGGCCTACGAGCAGTACTTC.

The V and J genes are TRBV7-8 and TRBJ1-6, with unresolved D. V dropped 3 bases and J dropped 6 bases, with 6 bases sitting between them. This CDR3 has 13 residues. Germline V gene data show CDR1 as SGHVS and CDR2 as FQNEAQ. The CDR3 reads CASSFLPNSPLHF. The CDR3 DNA follows: TGTGCCAGCAGCTTCCTGCCTAATTCACCCCTCCACTTT.

The chain carries TRBV19 and TRBJ1-1; a possible D gene is TRBD1 (5 bases). V was pared by 1 base and J by 0 bases, with 18 bases between. The CDR3 is made up of 18 amino acids. The germline gives CDR1 LNHDA, CDR2 SQIVND (reference sequence). CDR3 nucleotide sequence: TGTGCCAGTAGTATAGGCCGCAGGAGGGGCAGGTTGAACACTGAAGCTTTCTTT. As protein: CASSIGRRRGRLNTEAFF. Looking up the rest from reference TRBV19 and TRBJ1-1 gives the full variable domain: DGGITQSPKYLFRKEGQNVTLSCEQNLNHDAMYWYRQDPGQGLRLIYYSQIVNDFQKGDIAEGYSVSREKKESFPLTVTSAQKNPTAFYLCASSIGRRRGRLNTEAFFGQGTRLTVV.

V gene TRBV5-4 combines with J gene TRBJ2-7, with D possibly matching TRBD2 (7 bases). The germline gives CDR1 SGHNT, CDR2 YYREEE (reference sequence). V was clipped by 0 bases and J by 6 bases, with 10 bases between them. The CDR3 length is 13 residues. The CDR3 here is CASSLDREGEQYV. In DNA, the CDR3 is TGTGCCAGCAGCTTGGACAGGGAGGGCGAGCAGTACGTC.

V usage is TRBV28 and J usage is TRBJ2-1, with D perhaps TRBD1 or TRBD2 (5 bases each). Trimming left V 2 bases short and J 2 bases short, with 25 bases between. CDR3 length: 20 residues. Germline V gene sequence: CDR1 MDHEN, CDR2 SYDVKM. The CDR3, as DNA: TGTGCCAGCAGTTTAGGGGCTAGTCCCGGGACCCGTCCGCCCTACAATGAGCAGTTCTTC. Residues: CASSLGASPGTRPPYNEQFF.

The V gene is TRBV7-3, the J gene TRBJ2-1; tentatively, D is TRBD2 (5 bases). Trimming removed 4 bases from V and 4 bases from J, with 11 bases in between. In germline, CDR1 is SGHTA, CDR2 FQGTGA. The CDR3 totals 14 residues. The CDR3 nucleotides are TGTGCCAGCAGCTCGTACGGGATGTACAATGAGCAGTTCTTC. It translates to CASSSYGMYNEQFF.

The genes are TRBV30 and TRBJ1-5; no clear D gene. V lost 0 bases and J lost 3, with 6 bases in between. The CDR3 has 13 amino acids. Germline V gene data show CDR1 as GTSNPN and CDR2 as SVGIG (reference sequence). The CDR3 sequence: CAWSVADNQPQHF. The CDR3 DNA is TGTGCCTGGAGTGTGGCAGACAATCAGCCCCAGCATTTT.

The genes are TRBV18 and TRBJ1-5; D is unclear. The germline V gene has CDR1 KGHSH and CDR2 LQKENI. The CDR3 loop spans 13 amino acids. The V and J ends lost 2 bases and 5 bases respectively, with 7 bases between them. Written as DNA, the CDR3 is TGTGCCAGCTCACCAAATGTCTATCAGCCCCAGCATTTT. Its protein product is CASSPNVYQPQHF. Looking up the rest from reference TRBV18 and TRBJ1-5 gives the full variable domain: NAGVMQNPRHLVRRRGQEARLRCSPMKGHSHVYWYRQLPEEGLKFMVYLQKENIIDESGMPKERFSAEFPKEGPSILRIQQVVRGDSAAYFCASSPNVYQPQHFGDGTRLSIL.